The 9 T cell receptor beta chains presented below share a single source sample, sequenced in a study of T cells in Graves' hyperthyroidism and ophthalmopathy (dated 2019 in TCRdb). Libraries were made using multiplex PCR. The sequencer listed for this sample is Illumina HiSeq 2000. Amplification of TCR beta CDR3 regions was carried out from RNA transcripts. The TCR CDR3 was subjected to a first round of RT-PCR using the HTBI primer set and the Qiagen OneStep RT-PCR kit. Using fastp trimming at Q25 and MiXCR clonotype assembly, TCRdb reanalyzed the public sequencing data and kept in-frame beta chains. When rows share a CDR3 protein, they turn into one entry using the most common DNA and genes. This sample comprises about 660,000 distinct CDR3 sequences, less than 45% of them detected only once. The ten biggest clones cover about 7.2% of the sample. Sequences were obtained from peripheral blood or thyroid tissue (not recorded which). These receptors all come from an adult man with Graves' disease, either hyperthyroidism or ophthalmopathy (not recorded which).

A word on this clonotype: The junction and the germline gene differ at one end; a read error may be behind it. This chain connects TRBV6-4 to TRBJ1-5; 8 nucleotides line up with TRBD1. Looked up from germline, CDR1 is MRHNA and CDR2 is SNTAGT. The CDR3 totals 14 residues. The CDR3 loop is CASSDLDRDQTQHF. CDR3 in DNA: TGTGCCAGCAGTGACCTGGACAGGGATCAGACCCAGCATTTT.

This clonotype was counted at least ten times. The V and J genes are TRBV2 and TRBJ2-7, with 7 nucleotides matching TRBD2. V was pared by 7 bases and J by 2 bases, with 5 bases of the junction left unmatched. Germline CDR1 reads SNHLY; CDR2 reads FYNNEI. The CDR3 has 13 amino acids. DNA of the CDR3: TGTGCCAGCAATCGGGAGGCGGCCTACGAGCAGTACTTC. Protein: CASNREAAYEQYF. Drawing the rest from reference TRBV2 and TRBJ2-7, the complete variable domain is EPEVTQTPSHQVTQMGQEVILRCVPISNHLYFYWYRQILGQKVEFLVSFYNNEISEKSEIFDDQFSVERPDGSNFTLKIRSTKLEDSAMYFCASNREAAYEQYFGPGTRLTVT.

The chain carries TRBV10-2 and TRBJ1-5; D is unclear. V dropped 4 bases and J dropped 4 bases, with 14 bases sitting between them. CDR1 is WSHSY, CDR2 SAAADI, per germline. There are 15 residues in the CDR3. CDR3 sequence: CASSARGDGNQPQHF. The CDR3 DNA reads as TGCGCCAGCAGTGCTAGAGGCGACGGAAATCAGCCCCAGCATTTT.

J is TRBJ2-7 and V is TRBV28; the match to TRBD1 covers 11 bases. The CDR3 is made up of 14 amino acids. CDR1 and CDR2 from the germline V gene are MDHEN and SYDVKM. The V and J ends lost 4 bases and 6 bases, in that order; junction bases with no gene match: 5. This CDR3 is CASSWTGGWGEQYF. In DNA, the CDR3 is TGTGCCAGCAGTTGGACAGGGGGCTGGGGCGAGCAGTACTTC. Filled out from reference TRBV28 and TRBJ2-7, the complete variable domain reads DVKVTQSSRYLVKRTGEKVFLECVQDMDHENMFWYRQDPGLGLRLIYFSYDVKMKEKGDIPEGYSVSREKKERFSLILESASTNQTSMYLCASSWTGGWGEQYFGPGTRLTVT.

This rearrangement joins TRBV7-4 to TRBJ2-7, with D maybe TRBD2 (7 bases). Germline CDR1 reads SGHVT; CDR2 reads SQSDAQ. CDR3 length equals 16 residues. Trimming pared 5 bases from V and 3 bases from J, leaving 20 bases between. CDR3 loop: CASSGSQRGGSYEQYF. The CDR3 bases are TGTGCCAGCAGCGGTTCCCAGAGGGGGGGCAGCTACGAGCAGTACTTC. Variable domain in full (rest from reference TRBV7-4 and TRBJ2-7): GAGVSQSPRYKVAKRGRDVALRCDSISGHVTLYWYRQTLGQGSEVLTYSQSDAQRDKSGRPSGRFSAERPERSVSTLKIQRTEQGDSAVYLCASSGSQRGGSYEQYFGPGTRLTVT.

The chain uses TRBV11-2 and TRBJ1-5, with 11 bases matching TRBD1. Germline V gene data show CDR1 as SGHAT and CDR2 as FQNNGV. The CDR3 has 15 amino acids. V was clipped by 5 bases and J by 5 bases; unmatched bases: 5. For the CDR3, the DNA is TGTGCCAGCAGCCAGGACAGGGGGCTTCATCAGCCCCAGCATTTT. Its translation is CASSQDRGLHQPQHF.

V is TRBV7-2 and J is TRBJ1-2, with D hard to call. The germline CDR1 and CDR2 sequences are SGHTA and FQGNSA. Trimming stripped 9 bases from V and 3 bases from J, with 23 bases between. This CDR3 is built from 16 residues. CDR3 sequence (DNA): TGTGCCAGTAGTATGCTTCTAAGGATAGAAGACTATGGCTACACCTTC. It encodes CASSMLLRIEDYGYTF.

The rearrangement links TRBV7-3 to TRBJ2-2; maybe TRBD2 (6 bases). This CDR3 is built from 17 residues. Germline CDR1 reads SGHTA; CDR2 reads FQGTGA. Between the trimmed V and J ends, which lost 6 bases and 7 bases, there was a span of 24 bases. In DNA form, the CDR3 reads TGTGCCAGCAGTGAAGTGATCAGCGGGCTTCGTGGCGGGGAGCTGTTTTTT. Amino acid sequence: CASSEVISGLRGGELFF. The whole variable domain, remainder taken from reference TRBV7-3 and TRBJ2-2, is GAGVSQTPSNKVTEKGKYVELRCDPISGHTALYWYRQSLGQGPEFLIYFQGTGAADDSGLPNDRFFAVRPEGSVSTLKIQRTERGDSAVYLCASSEVISGLRGGELFFGEGSRLTVL.

The chain employs TRBV29-1 and TRBJ1-1, with D perhaps matching TRBD1 (5 bases). This CDR3 is built from 11 residues. Germline V lookup: CDR1 SQVTM, CDR2 ANQGSEA. The germline V and J ends were trimmed by 8 bases and 1 base, with 8 bases remaining between them. CDR3 residues: CSLGQNTEAFF. The DNA for the CDR3 is TGCAGCTTGGGGCAGAACACTGAAGCTTTCTTT.